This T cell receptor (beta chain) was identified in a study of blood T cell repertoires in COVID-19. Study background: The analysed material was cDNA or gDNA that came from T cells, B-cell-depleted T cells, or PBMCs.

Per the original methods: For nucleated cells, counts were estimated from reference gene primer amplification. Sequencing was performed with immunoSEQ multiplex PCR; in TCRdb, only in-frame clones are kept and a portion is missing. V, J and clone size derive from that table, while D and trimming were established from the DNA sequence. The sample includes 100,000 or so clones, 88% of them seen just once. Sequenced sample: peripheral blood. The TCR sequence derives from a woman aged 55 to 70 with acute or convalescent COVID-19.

DNA for the CDR3: TGTGCCAGCAGTTACTCCTGGACACTGAACACTGAAGCTTTCTTT. Residues: CASSYSWTLNTEAFF. J is TRBJ1-1 and V is TRBV6-5, with a tentative D call TRBD1 (5 bases). From germline, CDR1 is MNHEY and CDR2 SVGAGI. The length of the CDR3 is 15 residues. V was clipped by 0 bases and J by 0 bases, with 8 bases between them.